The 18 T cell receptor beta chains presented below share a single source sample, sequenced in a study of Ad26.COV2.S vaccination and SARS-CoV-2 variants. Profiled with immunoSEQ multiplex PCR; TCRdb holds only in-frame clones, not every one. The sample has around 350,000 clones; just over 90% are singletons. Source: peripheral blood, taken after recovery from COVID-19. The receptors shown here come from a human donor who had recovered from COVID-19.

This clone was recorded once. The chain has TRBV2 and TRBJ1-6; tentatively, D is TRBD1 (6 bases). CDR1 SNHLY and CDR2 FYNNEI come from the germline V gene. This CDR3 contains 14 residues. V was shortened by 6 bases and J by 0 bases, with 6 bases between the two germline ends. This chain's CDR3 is CASRDSSYNSPLHF. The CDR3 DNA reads TGTGCCAGCAGGGACAGCTCCTATAATTCACCCCTCCACTTT.

CDR3 region: CASSLEANPVYGYTF. The DNA of the CDR3 is TGCGCCAGCAGCTTGGAGGCGAACCCCGTCTATGGCTACACCTTC. V gene TRBV5-1 combines with J gene TRBJ1-2; D remains unclear. The CDR3 runs to 15 residues. The germline V gene encodes CDR1 SGHRS and CDR2 YFSETQ. The V end lost 0 bases, the J end lost 4 bases, and 13 bases lay between the germline ends.

The CDR3 nucleotides are TGTGCCAGCTCCATCCGGGACACTTACGAGCAGTACTTC. Translating gives CASSIRDTYEQYF. The chain joins TRBV18 to TRBJ2-7; a possible D gene is TRBD1 (6 bases). CDR1 and CDR2 from the germline V gene are KGHSH and LQKENI. The CDR3 contains 13 residues. Trimming stripped 6 bases from V and 4 bases from J, with 13 bases between. Together with reference TRBV18 and TRBJ2-7, the CDR3 gives the full variable domain: NAGVMQNPRHLVRRRGQEARLRCSPMKGHSHVYWYRQLPEEGLKFMVYLQKENIIDESGMPKERFSAEFPKEGPSILRIQQVVRGDSAAYFCASSIRDTYEQYFGPGTRLTVT.

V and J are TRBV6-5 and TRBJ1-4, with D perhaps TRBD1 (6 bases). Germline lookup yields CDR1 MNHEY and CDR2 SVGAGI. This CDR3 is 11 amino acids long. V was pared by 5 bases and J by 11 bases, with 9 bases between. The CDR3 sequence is CASSHGGKLFF. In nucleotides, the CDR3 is TGTGCCAGCAGTCACGGGGGCAAACTGTTTTTT.

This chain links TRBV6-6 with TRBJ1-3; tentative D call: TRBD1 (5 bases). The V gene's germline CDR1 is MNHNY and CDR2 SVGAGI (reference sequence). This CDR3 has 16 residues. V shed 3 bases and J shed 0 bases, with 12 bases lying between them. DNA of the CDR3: TGTGCCAGCAGTTATGTCAAGAGGGGCTCTGGAAACACCATATATTTT. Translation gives CASSYVKRGSGNTIYF.

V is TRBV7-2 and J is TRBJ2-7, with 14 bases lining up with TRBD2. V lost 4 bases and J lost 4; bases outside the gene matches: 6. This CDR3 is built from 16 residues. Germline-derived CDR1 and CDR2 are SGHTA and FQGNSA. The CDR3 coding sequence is TGTGCCAGCAGCTCTTTAGGGACTAGCGGGAGTTACGAGCAGTACTTC. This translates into CASSSLGTSGSYEQYF.

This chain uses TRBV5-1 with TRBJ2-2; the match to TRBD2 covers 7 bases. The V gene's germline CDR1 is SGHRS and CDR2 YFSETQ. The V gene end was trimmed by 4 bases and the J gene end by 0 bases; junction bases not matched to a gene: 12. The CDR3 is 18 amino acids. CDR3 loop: CASSLLWSGETNTGELFF. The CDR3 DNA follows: TGCGCCAGCAGCCTCCTGTGGAGCGGGGAGACGAACACCGGGGAGCTGTTTTTT.

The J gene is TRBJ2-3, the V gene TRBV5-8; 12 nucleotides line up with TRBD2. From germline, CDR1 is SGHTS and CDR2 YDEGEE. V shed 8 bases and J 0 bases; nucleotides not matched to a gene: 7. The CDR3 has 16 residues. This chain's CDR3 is CARRLAGEISTDTQYF. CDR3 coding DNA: TGTGCCAGGAGACTAGCGGGGGAGATTAGCACAGATACGCAGTATTTT.

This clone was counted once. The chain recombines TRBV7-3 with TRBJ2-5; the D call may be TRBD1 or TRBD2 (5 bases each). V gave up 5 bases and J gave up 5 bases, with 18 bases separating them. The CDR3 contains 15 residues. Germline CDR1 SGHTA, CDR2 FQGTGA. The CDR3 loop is CASSKSGARAETQYF. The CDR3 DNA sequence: TGTGCCAGCAGCAAATCCGGGGCCAGGGCGGAGACCCAGTACTTC. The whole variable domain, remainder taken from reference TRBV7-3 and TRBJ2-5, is GAGVSQTPSNKVTEKGKYVELRCDPISGHTALYWYRQSLGQGPEFLIYFQGTGAADDSGLPNDRFFAVRPEGSVSTLKIQRTERGDSAVYLCASSKSGARAETQYFGPGTRLLVL.

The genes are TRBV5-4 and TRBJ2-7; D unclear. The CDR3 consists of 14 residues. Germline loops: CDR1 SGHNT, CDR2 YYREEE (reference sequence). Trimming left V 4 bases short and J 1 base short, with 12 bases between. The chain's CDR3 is CASSQDLFSYEQYF. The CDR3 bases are TGTGCCAGCAGCCAGGATCTTTTTTCCTACGAGCAGTACTTC. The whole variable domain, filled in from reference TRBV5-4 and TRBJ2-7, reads ETGVTQSPTHLIKTRGQQVTLRCSSQSGHNTVSWYQQALGQGPQFIFQYYREEENGRGNFPPRFSGLQFPNYSSELNVNALELDDSALYLCASSQDLFSYEQYFGPGTRLTVT.

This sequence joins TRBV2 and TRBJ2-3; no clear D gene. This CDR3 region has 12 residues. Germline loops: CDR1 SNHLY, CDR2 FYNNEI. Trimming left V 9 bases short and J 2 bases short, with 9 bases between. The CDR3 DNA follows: TGTGCCAGTCGGATGATCACAGATACGCAGTATTTT. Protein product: CASRMITDTQYF.

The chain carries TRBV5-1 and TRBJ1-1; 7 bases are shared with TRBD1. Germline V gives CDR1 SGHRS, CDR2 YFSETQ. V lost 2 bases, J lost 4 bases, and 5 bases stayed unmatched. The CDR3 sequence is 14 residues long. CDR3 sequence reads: CASSFTGQITEAFF. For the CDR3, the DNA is TGCGCCAGCAGCTTTACGGGACAGATCACTGAAGCTTTCTTT.

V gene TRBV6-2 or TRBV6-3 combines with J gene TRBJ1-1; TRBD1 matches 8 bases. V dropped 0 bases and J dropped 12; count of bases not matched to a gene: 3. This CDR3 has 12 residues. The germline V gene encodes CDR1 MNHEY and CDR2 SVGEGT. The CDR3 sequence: CASSYSTGGSFF. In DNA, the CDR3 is TGTGCCAGCAGTTACTCTACAGGGGGTTCTTTCTTT.

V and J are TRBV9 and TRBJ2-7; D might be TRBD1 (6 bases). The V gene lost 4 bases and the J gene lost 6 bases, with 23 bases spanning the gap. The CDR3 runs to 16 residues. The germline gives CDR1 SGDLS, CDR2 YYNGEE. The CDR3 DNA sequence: TGTGCCAGCAGCTCCAGGGGTGTGGGCCCCCTTGCCGAGCAGTACTTC. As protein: CASSSRGVGPLAEQYF. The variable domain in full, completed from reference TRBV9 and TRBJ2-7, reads DSGVTQTPKHLITATGQRVTLRCSPRSGDLSVYWYQQSLDQGLQFLIQYYNGEERAKGNILERFSAQQFPDLHSELNLSSLELGDSALYFCASSSRGVGPLAEQYFGPGTRLTVT.

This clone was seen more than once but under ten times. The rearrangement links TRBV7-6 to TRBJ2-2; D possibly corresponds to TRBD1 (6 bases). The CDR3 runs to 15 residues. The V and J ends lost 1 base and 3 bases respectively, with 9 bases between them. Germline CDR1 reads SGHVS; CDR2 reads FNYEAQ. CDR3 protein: CASSLVPGDTGELFF. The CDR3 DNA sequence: TGTGCCAGCAGCTTAGTACCAGGGGACACCGGGGAGCTGTTTTTT.

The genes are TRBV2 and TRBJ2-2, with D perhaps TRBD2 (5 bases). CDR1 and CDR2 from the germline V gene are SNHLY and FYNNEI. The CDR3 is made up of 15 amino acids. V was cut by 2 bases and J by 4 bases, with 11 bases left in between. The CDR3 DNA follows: TGTGCCAGCAGTGAAACCCGGGGTATCACCGGGGAGCTGTTTTTT. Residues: CASSETRGITGELFF.

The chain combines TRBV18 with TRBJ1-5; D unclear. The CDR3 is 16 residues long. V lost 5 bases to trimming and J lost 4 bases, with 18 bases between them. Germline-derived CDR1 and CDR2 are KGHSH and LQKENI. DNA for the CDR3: TGTGCCAGCTCAGCGGCATGGCAGGTACTAAATCAGCCCCAGCATTTT. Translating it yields CASSAAWQVLNQPQHF.

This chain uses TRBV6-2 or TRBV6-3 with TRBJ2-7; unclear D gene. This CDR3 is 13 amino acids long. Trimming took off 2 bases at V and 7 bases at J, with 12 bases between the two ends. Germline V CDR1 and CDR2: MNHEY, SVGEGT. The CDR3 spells CASSYNHLKEQYF. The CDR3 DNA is TGTGCCAGCAGTTACAACCACCTGAAAGAGCAGTACTTC.